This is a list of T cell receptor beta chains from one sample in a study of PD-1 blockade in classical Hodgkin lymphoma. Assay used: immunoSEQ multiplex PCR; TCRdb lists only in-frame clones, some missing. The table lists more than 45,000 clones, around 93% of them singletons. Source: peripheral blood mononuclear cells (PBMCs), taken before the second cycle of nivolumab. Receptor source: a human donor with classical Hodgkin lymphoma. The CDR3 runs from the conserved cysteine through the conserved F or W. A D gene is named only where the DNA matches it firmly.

CDR3 DNA: TGCGCCAGCAGCCACAGGGAAGGGACAGATACGCAGTATTTT
CDR3 protein: CASSHREGTDTQYF
D gene: -
J gene: TRBJ2-3
V gene: TRBV4-1

CDR3 DNA: TGTGCCAGCAGCTACGGGGGGACAGCGGAGACCCAGTACTTC
CDR3 protein: CASSYGGTAETQYF
D gene: -
J gene: TRBJ2-5
V gene: TRBV27

CDR3 DNA: TGTGCCAGCAGCGTAGAGGGCAGGGGGGATACCGGGGAGCTGTTTTTT
CDR3 protein: CASSVEGRGDTGELFF
D gene: -
J gene: TRBJ2-2
V gene: TRBV9

CDR3 DNA: TGTGCCAGTAGTATCCCCCGGCGGGGGGGCACAGATACGCAGTATTTT
CDR3 protein: CASSIPRRGGTDTQYF
D gene: TRBD2
J gene: TRBJ2-3
V gene: TRBV19

CDR3 DNA: TGCAGCGTTACCGGGGTGACTACCTCTGGGGCCAACGTCCTGACTTTC
CDR3 protein: CSVTGVTTSGANVLTF
D gene: -
J gene: TRBJ2-6
V gene: TRBV29-1

CDR3 DNA: TGCGCCAGCAGCCCCAAATCCGGGACGGCCTATGGCTACACCTTC
CDR3 protein: CASSPKSGTAYGYTF
D gene: -
J gene: TRBJ1-2
V gene: TRBV5-1

CDR3 DNA: TGTGCCAGCAGCTTACTTGCCCGACAGGGGGGTATCGATGAGCAGTTCTTC
CDR3 protein: CASSLLARQGGIDEQFF
D gene: TRBD1
J gene: TRBJ2-1
V gene: TRBV7-9

CDR3 DNA: TGCGCCAGCAGCCCCCGACTAGCGGGAGGGTTATGGGAGCAGTACTTC
CDR3 protein: CASSPRLAGGLWEQYF
D gene: TRBD2
J gene: TRBJ2-7
V gene: TRBV5-1

CDR3 DNA: TGCGCCAGCAGCGAGTACGGATCCCAACACTACGAGCAGTACTTC
CDR3 protein: CASSEYGSQHYEQYF
D gene: -
J gene: TRBJ2-7
V gene: TRBV5-1

CDR3 DNA: TGTGCCTGGAGTGCACGAGGGACACTCCCCCCATATTTGGGCTACACCTTC
CDR3 protein: CAWSARGTLPPYLGYTF
D gene: -
J gene: TRBJ1-2
V gene: TRBV30

CDR3 DNA: TGTGCCAGCAGCACCGGGACTAGCGACTATACCACAGATACGCAGTATTTT
CDR3 protein: CASSTGTSDYTTDTQYF
D gene: -
J gene: TRBJ2-3
V gene: TRBV21-1